This T cell receptor beta chain comes out of a study of CD8+ T cells in alopecia areata. Treatment of the sample: oral pan-JAK inhibitor, 5-10 mg twice daily. The CDR3 extends over 16 amino acids. V was pared by 5 bases and J by 3 bases, with 20 bases between. Germline-derived CDR1 and CDR2 are SEHNR and FQNEAQ (reference sequence). In each case, RNA was isolated and then reverse transcribed into cDNA as the sequencing template. The assay was immunoSEQ multiplex PCR, and TCRdb's table has in-frame clones only and misses some. The table records around 110,000 clones, around 84% of them present only once.

This rearrangement joins TRBV7-9 to TRBJ2-7, with D perhaps matching TRBD1 (5 bases). The source material was CD8+ T cells sorted from blood, sampled at week 24, from a patient treated with tofacitinib. The TCR was taken from a human donor with alopecia areata. DNA for the CDR3: TGTGCCAGCAGCCCCAGAAGGGGTGGGGATTACTACGAGCAGTACTTC. Residues: CASSPRRGGDYYEQYF.